The 29 T cell receptor beta chains reported below all come from one sample, sequenced in a study of T cells in Graves' hyperthyroidism and ophthalmopathy. The investigators amplified TCR beta CDR3 regions from RNA transcripts. First-round RT-PCR with HTBI primers amplified the TCR CDR3 region. TCRdb reprocessed the multiplex PCR reads with MiXCR, giving one entry per CDR3 protein. The sample records 34,000 or so distinct CDR3 sequences, approximately 50% being singletons. Sequencing used blood. The receptors stem from a woman in her thirties or forties with Graves' ophthalmopathy.

This clonotype has ten or more counts. Just one base apart from a much larger clone, this may be a read error. This chain connects TRBV11-1 to TRBJ2-2; D unclear. The CDR3 contains 11 residues. CDR1 is SGHAT, CDR2 FQDESV, per germline (reference sequence). The V gene lost 4 bases and the J gene lost 6 bases, with 3 bases spanning the gap. CDR3 coding DNA: TGTGCCAGCAGCTCGGCCGGGGAGCTGTTTTTT. Translated: CASSSAGELFF.

This clonotype showed up many times. V is TRBV28 and J is TRBJ1-2, with D hard to call. There are 13 residues in the CDR3. Germline loops: CDR1 MDHEN, CDR2 SYDVKM. V lost 2 bases and J lost 0, with 4 bases in between. The CDR3 sequence: CASSLPANYGYTF. The DNA of the CDR3 is TGTGCCAGCAGTTTACCAGCTAACTATGGCTACACCTTC.

The rearrangement links TRBV19 to TRBJ2-1; 11 bases match TRBD2. The germline V gene encodes CDR1 LNHDA and CDR2 SQIVND (reference sequence). The CDR3 has 16 amino acids. Trimming at V came to 3 bases and at J to 5 bases, leaving 6 bases not matched to a gene. The CDR3 DNA sequence: TGTGCCAGTAGTATTCTAGCGGGGGGAGGAGACAATGAGCAGTTCTTC. Encoded protein: CASSILAGGGDNEQFF.

This clonotype is categorized as medium-sized (0.01 to 0.1%). The V gene is TRBV20-1, the J gene TRBJ1-2, with TRBD1 matching over 7 bases. Trimming at V came to 2 bases and at J to 5 bases, leaving 5 bases not matched to a gene. The CDR3 covers 13 residues. CDR1 is DFQATT, CDR2 SNEGSKA, per germline (reference sequence). The CDR3 loop reads CSARPDRVYGYTF. CDR3 DNA sequence: TGCAGTGCTAGACCTGACAGGGTTTATGGCTACACCTTC.

The chain has TRBV2 and TRBJ2-1; 10 bases are shared with TRBD2. Looked up from germline, CDR1 is SNHLY and CDR2 is FYNNEI. After removal of 4 bases from V and 6 bases from J, the junction contained 6 bases not matched to a gene. The CDR3 extends over 15 amino acids. CDR3: CASSVETSGPNEQFF. DNA of the CDR3: TGTGCCAGCAGTGTTGAGACTAGCGGGCCCAATGAGCAGTTCTTC.

The chain has TRBV10-1 and TRBJ2-7, with TRBD2 matching over 8 bases. Per the germline V gene, CDR1 is WNHNN and CDR2 is SYGVQD (reference sequence). J was trimmed by 3 bases and V by 2 bases; bases with no gene match: 9. CDR3 size: 16 residues. The CDR3 bases are TGCGCCAGCAGTGAGCGGACTAGCCGTCTACACTACGAGCAGTACTTC. This sequence encodes CASSERTSRLHYEQYF.

By its share, this clonotype is medium-sized. CDR3 region: CATSEGTSGSYNEQFF. The CDR3 nucleotides read TGTGCCACCAGTGAAGGGACTAGCGGTTCCTACAATGAGCAGTTCTTC. The chain employs TRBV24-1 and TRBJ2-1; 11 nucleotides align to TRBD2. There are 16 residues in the CDR3. Germline CDR1 KGHDR, CDR2 SFDVKD. The V and J ends lost 4 bases and 1 base, in that order; junction bases with no gene match: 2.

This clonotype showed up many times. This sequence joins TRBV6-1 and TRBJ1-6, with D perhaps TRBD1 (5 bases). V shed 5 bases and J shed 6 bases, with 17 bases lying between them. The CDR3 is 16 amino acids. Germline V lookup: CDR1 MNHNS, CDR2 SASEGT. DNA of the CDR3: TGTGCCAGCAGTCAGGGACGGTTTGAGATTAATTCACCCCTCCACTTT. Its protein product is CASSQGRFEINSPLHF.

The chain uses TRBV11-2 and TRBJ2-3, with 10 bases fitting TRBD2. This CDR3 comprises 15 residues. The trim removed 3 bases at V and 3 bases at J, leaving 3 bases unmatched. Per the germline V gene, CDR1 is SGHAT and CDR2 is FQNNGV. This CDR3 reads CASSFAGLATDTQYF. The CDR3 coding sequence is TGTGCCAGCAGCTTCGCGGGACTAGCGACAGATACGCAGTATTTT. Based on the CDR3 plus reference TRBV11-2 and TRBJ2-3, the full variable domain is EAGVAQSPRYKIIEKRQSVAFWCNPISGHATLYWYQQILGQGPKLLIQFQNNGVVDDSQLPKDRFSAERLKGVDSTLKIQPAKLEDSAVYLCASSFAGLATDTQYFGPGTRLTVL.

This clonotype appeared many times. This sequence joins TRBV5-6 and TRBJ1-2; 10 bases agree with TRBD1. Trimming took 4 bases from V and 4 from J; bases not matched to a gene: 10. Germline CDR1 SGHDT, CDR2 YYEEEE. The CDR3 spans 16 residues. The CDR3 loop reads CASSRETGGAVYGYTF. The CDR3 region has the DNA TGTGCCAGCAGCAGGGAGACAGGGGGCGCGGTCTATGGCTACACCTTC.

This clonotype was seen many times. The chain combines TRBV15 with TRBJ1-1; unclear D gene. Between the trimmed V and J ends, which lost 0 bases and 6 bases, there was a span of 14 bases. The CDR3 loop spans 15 amino acids. The germline CDR1 and CDR2 sequences are LNHNV and YYDKDF (reference sequence). CDR3 coding DNA: TGTGCCACCAGCAGAGATTCCCACCGAGCAGCTGAAGCTTTCTTT. It translates to CATSRDSHRAAEAFF.

With regard to this clonotype: Since no conserved phenylalanine or tryptophan closes the CDR3, a read error is the likely cause. The DNA is left out, because the CDR3 cannot be placed on it with certainty; the CDR3 is given as TCRdb lists it. The chain recombines TRBV5-1 with TRBJ1-3. CDR1 is SGHRS, CDR2 YFSETQ, per germline. The CDR3 is made up of 11 amino acids, end residues included. The CDR3 loop is CASSLGGHEGT.

This clonotype is classed as medium-sized. The V gene is TRBV29-1, the J gene TRBJ2-3, with TRBD1 matching over 9 bases. CDR3 size: 12 residues. CDR1 SQVTM and CDR2 ANQGSEA come from the germline V gene. With 6 bases clipped from V and 5 bases from J, the junction kept 3 bases outside the gene matches. The CDR3 protein is CSVGQGGDTQYF. In DNA form, the CDR3 reads TGCAGCGTGGGACAGGGCGGAGATACGCAGTATTTT.

As regards this clonotype: One end of the junction does not line up with germline, which may come from a read error. This chain joins TRBV20-1 and TRBJ2-3; the D call may be TRBD1 or TRBD2 (5 bases each). CDR3 length equals 13 residues. Per germline, CDR1 DFQATT and CDR2 SNEGSKA (reference sequence). The CDR3 reads CSARDPSVDTQYF. The CDR3 DNA reads TGCAGCGCTAGGGACCCCAGTGTTGATACGCAGTATTTT.

This clonotype is judged medium-sized. This chain connects TRBV7-2 to TRBJ1-2; weak D call: TRBD1 (6 bases). The V gene's germline CDR1 is SGHTA and CDR2 FQGNSA. This CDR3 has 14 residues. Trimming took 0 bases from V and 8 from J, leaving 13 bases between them. CDR3 protein: CASSLAQGNIGYTF. The DNA of the CDR3 is TGTGCCAGCAGCTTAGCTCAGGGGAATATAGGCTACACCTTC.

At least ten counts were recorded for this clonotype. The genes are TRBV12-3 or TRBV12-4 and TRBJ1-5; D perhaps matches TRBD1 (6 bases). The CDR3 contains 14 residues. Trimming took off 5 bases at V and 3 bases at J, with 11 bases between the two ends. The CDR3 reads CASSPRGSNQPQHF. The CDR3 region has the DNA TGTGCCAGCAGTCCCAGGGGTTCCAATCAGCCCCAGCATTTT.

This clonotype was recorded once. This CDR3 is missing its conserved last phenylalanine or tryptophan, likely due to a read error. The chain recombines TRBV5-1 with TRBJ2-3; TRBD2 matches 7 bases. CDR3 length equals 15 residues. The V gene's germline CDR1 is SGHRS and CDR2 YFSETQ. CDR3 sequence (DNA): TGTGCCAGCAGCCTGAGGGGAGGGCACACAGATACGCAGTATCTT. Translated, it gives CASSLRGGHTDTQYL.

The V and J genes are TRBV24-1 and TRBJ2-3; 9 positions agree with TRBD2. CDR1 and CDR2 (germline): KGHDR, SFDVKD. The CDR3 consists of 15 residues. V lost 3 bases to trimming and J lost 1 base; unmatched junction nucleotides: 1. For the CDR3, the DNA is TGTGCCACCAGTGATCGGACTAGCGGCACAGATACGCAGTATTTT. Translating gives CATSDRTSGTDTQYF.

A remark on this clonotype: Just one base apart from a much larger clone, this may be a read error. The V call is TRBV7-3, the J call TRBJ2-5; either TRBD1 or TRBD2 may supply D (7 bases each). From germline, CDR1 is SGHTA and CDR2 FQGTGA. This CDR3 comprises 15 residues. V was cut by 5 bases and J by 0 bases, with 13 bases left in between. The CDR3 DNA sequence: TGTGCCAGCAGCCTCAGGGGGGGGAACCAAGAGACCCAGTACTTC. This sequence encodes CASSLRGGNQETQYF.

The chain joins TRBV20-1 to TRBJ2-1, with no clear D. Trimming left V 3 bases short and J 3 bases short, with 3 bases between. Germline V gene data show CDR1 as DFQATT and CDR2 as SNEGSKA (reference sequence). The CDR3 covers 11 residues. In nucleotides, the CDR3 is TGCAGTGCTAGGGTCTACAATGAGCAGTTCTTC. Translation: CSARVYNEQFF.

V usage is TRBV20-1 and J usage is TRBJ2-2; D not resolved. The CDR3 is 8 residues long. Germline values: CDR1 DFQATT, CDR2 SNEGSKA (reference sequence). CDR3 loop: CSAGELFF. The CDR3 coding sequence is TGCAGCGCCGGGGAGCTGTTTTTT.

This clonotype is judged medium-sized (0.01 to 0.1%). The rearrangement uses TRBV2 and TRBJ2-7, with D perhaps given as TRBD1 or TRBD2 (6 bases each). In germline, CDR1 is SNHLY, CDR2 FYNNEI. With 4 bases removed from V and 7 bases from J, the gap between germline ends came to 14 bases. The CDR3 is 13 amino acids. CDR3 bases: TGTGCCAGCAGTGTCTCAGGGGCGGGGGAGCAGTACTTC. Its translation: CASSVSGAGEQYF.

This clonotype was counted ten times or more. V usage is TRBV11-3 and J usage is TRBJ1-6, with D unclear. The CDR3 loop spans 18 amino acids. Deletions cut 0 bases from V and 5 bases from J, with 17 bases between. Germline V lookup: CDR1 SGHNT, CDR2 YENEEA. The chain's CDR3 is CASSLDQSGSRHNSPLHF. The CDR3 nucleotides read TGTGCCAGCAGCTTAGATCAGAGTGGTTCCCGGCATAATTCACCCCTCCACTTT.

This chain links TRBV7-3 with TRBJ1-2, with D possibly matching TRBD1 (6 bases). Germline V gene sequence: CDR1 SGHTA, CDR2 FQGTGA. The CDR3 is 11 residues long. V lost 5 bases, J lost 13 bases, and 14 bases lay in between. CDR3 in DNA: TGTGCCAGCAGCCCCTATCACAGGGCCACCTTC. Its protein is CASSPYHRATF.

Judged by abundance, this clonotype is medium-sized (0.01 to 0.1%). The chain has TRBV10-1 and TRBJ1-1, with 8 bases that match TRBD1. Germline V gene sequence: CDR1 WNHNN, CDR2 SYGVQD (reference sequence). This CDR3 has 12 residues. Trimming took 9 bases from V and 3 from J; bases not matched to a gene: 3. CDR3 sequence (DNA): TGCGCCAGTCCGGACAGGGACACTGAAGCTTTCTTT. The encoded protein is CASPDRDTEAFF.

This clonotype was seen at least ten times. The chain joins TRBV11-1 to TRBJ2-2; no clear D. The CDR3 spans 15 residues. In germline, CDR1 is SGHAT, CDR2 FQDESV (reference sequence). Trimming took 0 bases from V and 2 from J, leaving 7 bases between them. CDR3 protein: CASSLAGYNTGELFF. The CDR3 bases are TGTGCCAGCAGCTTAGCAGGCTATAACACCGGGGAGCTGTTTTTT.

This clonotype has ten or more counts. The rearrangement links TRBV9 to TRBJ1-4, with D unclear. V was pared by 1 base and J by 5 bases, with 9 bases between. Per the germline V gene, CDR1 is SGDLS and CDR2 is YYNGEE. This CDR3 comprises 14 residues. CDR3 bases: TGTGCCAGCAGCGTAAGCGGGGAAAATGAAAAACTGTTTTTT. Encoded protein: CASSVSGENEKLFF.

The chain has TRBV20-1 and TRBJ2-3; 12 bases fit TRBD2. The CDR3 is made up of 14 amino acids. Germline CDR1 reads DFQATT; CDR2 reads SNEGSKA (reference sequence). V lost 5 bases to trimming and J lost 7 bases; unmatched junction nucleotides: 7. CDR3 amino acids: CSARSSGGAYTQYF. The DNA of the CDR3 is TGCAGTGCTCGGTCTAGCGGGGGGGCTTATACGCAGTATTTT.

DNA of the CDR3: TGTGCCAGCAGTACCCCCGGCGGGGGCGCGCCCACCTATGGCTACACCTTC. This codes for CASSTPGGGAPTYGYTF. The chain combines TRBV28 with TRBJ1-2; D possibly corresponds to TRBD1 (6 bases). The germline V gene encodes CDR1 MDHEN and CDR2 SYDVKM. The CDR3 has 17 amino acids. V was clipped by 5 bases and J by 4 bases, with 23 bases between them.